Shown below are 19 T cell receptor beta chains from a single sample sequenced in a study of low-dose radiotherapy and immunotherapy resistance in tumors. As for time point: before trial treatment. First-strand cDNA used TRAV- and TRBV-specific primers, covering alpha and beta chains. TCR amplification ran 20 PCR cycles using constant-region and V-primer adapter primers. TCRdb used MiXCR to reprocess the reads, holding one entry per CDR3 protein. The sample shows tens of thousands of distinct CDR3 sequences, roughly a sixth of them seen only once. The material was PBMCs, obtained before treatment. The source is a male donor with prostate cancer.

There are many counts of this clonotype. The CDR3 DNA reads TGTGCCAGCAGTGAAAACGGGTGGGCCACTGAAGCTTTCTTT. This gives the protein CASSENGWATEAFF. The chain recombines TRBV6-2 or TRBV6-3 with TRBJ1-1; D remains ambiguous. The CDR3 is made up of 14 amino acids. Germline V lookup: CDR1 MNHEY, CDR2 SVGEGT. Trimming left V 5 bases short and J 4 bases short, with 14 bases between.

In its sample, this clonotype was seen many times. The rearrangement joins TRBV3-1 to TRBJ2-5, with D tentatively TRBD2 (7 bases). The CDR3 has 14 amino acids. Germline V gene lookup returns CDR1 LGHDT and CDR2 YNNKEL (reference sequence). Trimming took 4 bases from V and 5 from J, leaving 14 bases between them. The CDR3 coding sequence is TGTGCCAGCAGCCCCCGTGGGGGGGCCGAGACCCAGTACTTC. Amino acids: CASSPRGGAETQYF.

This clonotype was counted ten times or more. This chain connects TRBV5-1 to TRBJ2-5; 7 positions match TRBD1. The CDR3 has 15 amino acids. Unmatched junction bases numbered 7, after V lost 4 bases and J lost 1 base. CDR1 is SGHRS, CDR2 YFSETQ, per germline. The CDR3 reads CASSQQGQSQETQYF. The CDR3 DNA reads as TGCGCCAGCAGCCAGCAGGGACAGTCCCAAGAGACCCAGTACTTC.

This clonotype was counted many times. This chain links TRBV7-2 with TRBJ1-6; D ambiguous. The germline V and J ends were trimmed by 1 base and 8 bases, with 0 bases remaining between them. Germline V gene data show CDR1 as SGHTA and CDR2 as FQGNSA. This CDR3 spans 11 amino acids. The CDR3 sequence is CASSLDSPLHF. For the CDR3, the DNA is TGTGCCAGCAGCTTAGATTCACCCCTCCACTTT.

This clonotype was detected many times. The gene calls are TRBV24-1 and TRBJ2-1, with unresolved D. The length of the CDR3 is 15 residues. Germline V CDR1 and CDR2: KGHDR, SFDVKD. The V end lost 3 bases, the J end lost 7 bases, and 15 bases lay between the germline ends. The CDR3 here is CATSDARAIGNEQFF. CDR3 nucleotide sequence: TGTGCCACCAGTGATGCCCGGGCGATAGGGAATGAGCAGTTCTTC.

In this sample, this clonotype turned up many times. This chain joins TRBV6-6 and TRBJ2-5, with 11 positions matching TRBD2. CDR3 length: 15 residues. After removal of 7 bases from V and 5 bases from J, the junction contained 9 bases not matched to a gene. Per the germline V gene, CDR1 is MNHNY and CDR2 is SVGAGI (reference sequence). Here the CDR3 DNA reads TGTGCCAGCAACTTACTAGCGGGGGTCATTGAGACCCAGTACTTC. It specifies CASNLLAGVIETQYF.

This clonotype showed up just once. This may be a read error: a much more frequent sequence differs by one nucleotide. The rearrangement uses TRBV14 and TRBJ2-7; no clear D. CDR3 length: 13 residues. CDR1 SGHDN and CDR2 FVKESK come from the germline V gene. The DNA for the CDR3 is TGTGCCAGCAGCCAAGCAAGGGCAGGCGAGCTGTACTTC. This encodes CASSQARAGELYF.

As concerns this clonotype: A far larger clone is one base from this, pointing to a likely read error. The chain links TRBV20-1 to TRBJ2-5; the D call may be TRBD1 or TRBD2 (5 bases each). Deletions cut 0 bases from V and 11 bases from J, with 25 bases between. Germline lookup yields CDR1 DFQATT and CDR2 SNEGSKA (reference sequence). The CDR3 covers 16 residues. In DNA, the CDR3 is TGCAGTGCTAGAGATGTCGGCGGCGCCGCTGGGGGTGAGCAGTACTTC. Encoded protein: CSARDVGGAAGGEQYF.

This clonotype has a count of ten or more. This rearrangement joins TRBV29-1 to TRBJ1-3; D is undetermined. Germline V gene lookup returns CDR1 SQVTM and CDR2 ANQGSEA. The CDR3 consists of 13 residues. Trimming took off 4 bases at V and 2 bases at J, with 9 bases between the two ends. CDR3 DNA: TGCAGCGTTGTTGGGCCTCCTGGAAACACCATATATTTT. This codes for CSVVGPPGNTIYF. The full variable domain, with the rest looked up from reference TRBV29-1 and TRBJ1-3, is SAVISQKPSRDICQRGTSLTIQCQVDSQVTMMFWYRQQPGQSLTLIATANQGSEATYESGFVIDKFPISRPNLTFSTLTVSNMSPEDSSIYLCSVVGPPGNTIYFGEGSWLTVV.

This clonotype occurred many times. J is TRBJ2-3 and V is TRBV29-1, with a possible D match to TRBD1 (6 bases). V was trimmed by 7 bases and J by 5 bases, leaving 16 bases between them. The CDR3 totals 13 residues. The germline V gene encodes CDR1 SQVTM and CDR2 ANQGSEA. The CDR3 DNA is TGCAGCGCTGACGCAGGGGTAAGAGATACGCAGTATTTT. It yields the protein CSADAGVRDTQYF.

This clonotype was counted many times. This chain joins TRBV5-4 and TRBJ2-5, with TRBD2 identical over 9 bases. Germline V CDR1 and CDR2: SGHNT, YYREEE (reference sequence). Germline trimming cut 4 bases from V and 3 bases from J; bases unmatched to any gene: 4. The CDR3 is 14 amino acids. The CDR3 DNA reads TGTGCCAGCAGCCCGCGGGGGGGGGAAGAGACCCAGTACTTC. Amino acid sequence: CASSPRGGEETQYF.

This clonotype was seen at least ten times. V gene TRBV27 combines with J gene TRBJ2-7; no definite D call. This CDR3 has 13 residues. CDR1 and CDR2 from the germline V gene are MNHEY and SMNVEV (reference sequence). V was cut by 3 bases and J by 1 base, with 7 bases left in between. The CDR3 region is CASSFSVSYEQYF. The CDR3 nucleotides are TGTGCCAGCAGTTTCAGTGTATCCTACGAGCAGTACTTC.

Ten or more counts support this clonotype. The chain carries TRBV21-1 and TRBJ2-2; the tabulated D call, TRBD1, remains unverified against the DNA. TRBV21-1 is a listed pseudogene. This CDR3 has 16 amino acids. Written as DNA, the CDR3 is TGTGCCAGCAGCGAGCCCCTTTCGCGGAACACCGGGGAGCTGTTTTTT. Encoded protein: CASSEPLSRNTGELFF.

On this clonotype: A much larger clone differs from this one at a single base, so this may be a read error. The rearrangement uses TRBV12-3 or TRBV12-4 and TRBJ1-3, with TRBD1 matching 7 bases. After removal of 5 bases from V and 2 bases from J, the junction contained 9 bases not matched to a gene. The CDR3 contains 16 residues. The CDR3 is CASSPTGRRTGNTIYF. The CDR3 bases are TGTGCCAGCAGTCCGACAGGGAGGAGAACTGGAAACACCATATATTTT.

As to this clonotype: Because the CDR3's place on the DNA is in doubt, the DNA is left out and the CDR3 is given as listed by TCRdb. J is TRBJ2-2 and V is TRBV19; the DNA was not used to check the table's D call, TRBD1. CDR1 is LNHDA and CDR2 is SQIVND in the germline V gene (reference sequence). A total of 17 residues make up the CDR3, ends included. CDR3 sequence reads: CASRKQGADTGELFFFF.

Turning to this clonotype: Relative to the germline gene, one junction end is altered; a read error may explain this. The genes are TRBV5-3 and TRBJ2-5, with 12 nucleotides matching TRBD2. TRBV5-3 is reported as an ORF; its role is uncertain. The CDR3 contains 15 residues. The CDR3 nucleotides read TGTGCCAGCAGCTTGACTAGCGGGGGCCAAGAGACCCAGTACTTC. It yields the protein CASSLTSGGQETQYF.

In its sample, this clonotype was seen many times. The chain is built from TRBV6-6 and TRBJ2-7; possible D gene TRBD1, 5 bases. This CDR3 spans 15 amino acids. Germline V gene data show CDR1 as MNHNY and CDR2 as SVGAGI (reference sequence). Trimming left V 0 bases short and J 0 bases short, with 9 bases between. CDR3 bases: TGTGCCAGCAGTTACTCGAGCAGGGTCTCCTACGAGCAGTACTTC. Residues: CASSYSSRVSYEQYF.

Details on this clonotype: With only one base between it and a far larger clone, this is likely a read error. The chain couples TRBV6-1 to TRBJ2-7, with D perhaps TRBD1 (5 bases). The CDR3 is made up of 16 amino acids. Germline assignment: CDR1 MNHNS and CDR2 SASEGT. The ends were cut back, 10 bases at V and 2 bases at J, with 24 bases in the middle. In nucleotides, the CDR3 is TGTGCCATAGCTGCTGGCCAGGGTGACAGCGCCTACGAGCAGTACTTC. Amino acids: CAIAAGQGDSAYEQYF.

The V call is TRBV20-1, the J call TRBJ2-7; TRBD1 matches 12 bases. The CDR3 covers 17 residues. Germline V gene sequence: CDR1 DFQATT, CDR2 SNEGSKA (reference sequence). V was clipped by 4 bases and J by 0 bases; unmatched bases: 10. The CDR3 sequence is CSATGTGGALYSYEQYF. In nucleotides, the CDR3 is TGCAGTGCTACCGGGACAGGGGGCGCTTTGTACTCCTACGAGCAGTACTTC.